The 18 T cell receptor beta chains given below trace back to one sample, sequenced in a study of shared clonotypes between healthy human individuals. The data were produced by immunoSEQ multiplex PCR, yet TCRdb's version contains in-frame clones alone and is incomplete. Among about 2 million clones listed, roughly 94% were seen once. Material for sequencing was naive CD4+ T cells sorted from blood. The subset is: CD45RA+ positively selected. These receptors were obtained from a man between 18 and 35 years old in good health.

In this sample, this clone turned up many times. The same CDR3 also results from other DNA sequences found in this sample. This chain links TRBV18 with TRBJ1-1, with 8 bases that match TRBD1. The CDR3 length is 14 residues. The germline V gene has CDR1 KGHSH and CDR2 LQKENI. J lost 1 base, V lost 2 bases, and 0 bases had no gene match. The CDR3 DNA sequence: TGTGCCAGCTCACCAGACAGGGGGAACACTGAAGCTTTCTTT. This encodes CASSPDRGNTEAFF. Supplemented by reference TRBV18 and TRBJ1-1, the full variable domain reads NAGVMQNPRHLVRRRGQEARLRCSPMKGHSHVYWYRQLPEEGLKFMVYLQKENIIDESGMPKERFSAEFPKEGPSILRIQQVVRGDSAAYFCASSPDRGNTEAFFGQGTRLTVV.

The chain combines TRBV30 with TRBJ2-4; either TRBD1 or TRBD2 may fit D (5 bases each). CDR1 is GTSNPN, CDR2 SVGIG, per germline (reference sequence). The CDR3 contains 15 residues. V gave up 1 base and J gave up 5 bases, with 15 bases separating them. The CDR3 sequence: CAWSDPTVGENIQYF. CDR3 bases: TGTGCCTGGAGTGACCCTACAGTGGGGGAAAACATTCAGTACTTC. The full variable domain, in which reference TRBV30 and TRBJ2-4 provide the parts outside the CDR3, is SQTIHQWPATLVQPVGSPLSLECTVEGTSNPNLYWYRQAAGRGLQLLFYSVGIGQISSEVPQNLSASRPQDRQFILSSKKLLLSDSGFYLCAWSDPTVGENIQYFGAGTRLSVL.

A word on this clone: This CDR3 is also generated by other DNA sequences in the sample. The chain is built from TRBV5-1 and TRBJ2-1, with 7 bases fitting TRBD1. V was clipped by 0 bases and J by 1 base; unmatched bases: 1. The CDR3 is made up of 15 amino acids. Germline V gene lookup returns CDR1 SGHRS and CDR2 YFSETQ. In nucleotides, the CDR3 is TGCGCCAGCAGCTTGGAGGGGGCGTCCTACAATGAGCAGTTCTTC. Its protein product is CASSLEGASYNEQFF.

The V and J genes are TRBV18 and TRBJ2-7, with D possibly being TRBD1 or TRBD2 (6 bases each). The V gene lost 5 bases and the J gene lost 0 bases, with 14 bases spanning the gap. Per the germline V gene, CDR1 is KGHSH and CDR2 is LQKENI. CDR3 length: 15 residues. Written as DNA, the CDR3 is TGTGCCAGCTCAGCGGGACAAATGAGCTCCTACGAGCAGTACTTC. It translates to CASSAGQMSSYEQYF.

The chain uses TRBV4-1 and TRBJ1-1, with D perhaps TRBD1 (5 bases). Trimming took off 3 bases at V and 3 bases at J, with 17 bases between the two ends. CDR3 length equals 16 residues. Germline CDR1 reads MGHRA; CDR2 reads YSYEKL. CDR3 bases: TGCGCCAGCAGCCAGGGTCGAGGGAAGGGGCACACTGAAGCTTTCTTT. Protein: CASSQGRGKGHTEAFF.

The chain employs TRBV19 and TRBJ1-4; perhaps TRBD1 as D (5 bases). CDR1 is LNHDA, CDR2 SQIVND, per germline (reference sequence). Trimming left V 1 base short and J 8 bases short, with 14 bases between. The CDR3 is 15 residues long. CDR3 region: CASSIGAGREEKLFF. The DNA for the CDR3 is TGTGCCAGTAGTATAGGAGCGGGACGGGAGGAAAAACTGTTTTTT.

This clone was seen only once. CDR3 in DNA: TGCGCCAGCAGACTAGCGGGTGGTAAATTGTACTACGAGCAGTACTTC. This codes for CASRLAGGKLYYEQYF. This sequence joins TRBV5-1 and TRBJ2-5; 9 bases match TRBD2. The closer fit of TRBJ2-7 to the DNA end suggests the J call may be wrong. CDR1 and CDR2 (germline): SGHRS, YFSETQ. This CDR3 spans 16 amino acids.

The CDR3 bases are TGCGCCAGCAGCTCAGGACTAGCGGGACTTGTATCCTACGAGCAGTACTTC. This sequence encodes CASSSGLAGLVSYEQYF. The V call is TRBV5-1, the J call TRBJ2-7; 12 bases map to TRBD2. Trimming at V came to 3 bases and at J to 1 base, leaving 8 bases not matched to a gene. Germline CDR1 SGHRS, CDR2 YFSETQ. The CDR3 loop spans 17 amino acids.

J is TRBJ2-1 and V is TRBV7-2; 8 bases align to TRBD2. This CDR3 contains 15 residues. With 5 bases clipped from V and 6 bases from J, the junction kept 9 bases outside the gene matches. Germline V CDR1 and CDR2: SGHTA, FQGNSA. CDR3 nucleotides: TGTGCCAGCAGCACCTACGGGACTAGTCTCAATGAGCAGTTCTTC. This sequence encodes CASSTYGTSLNEQFF.

Comment on this clone: Its ends do not fully match the called genes, so a read error is possible. This rearrangement joins TRBV15 to TRBJ2-7; D ambiguous. CDR3 size: 13 residues. Germline V gene data show CDR1 as LNHNV and CDR2 as YYDKDF (reference sequence). The CDR3, as DNA: TGTGCCACCAGCAGAGATGACCTCTACCAGCAGTACTTC. Translated, it gives CATSRDDLYQQYF.

The chain combines TRBV9 with TRBJ2-2, with 8 bases lining up with TRBD2. Germline CDR1 SGDLS, CDR2 YYNGEE. V lost 4 bases, J lost 1 base, and 6 bases stayed unmatched. The CDR3 sequence is 16 residues long. The CDR3 reads CASSFRTSLNTGELFF. The CDR3 DNA reads TGTGCCAGCAGCTTCCGGACTAGCCTGAACACCGGGGAGCTGTTTTTT.

The chain has TRBV5-1 and TRBJ2-1, with 9 nucleotides matching TRBD1. The CDR3 has 16 residues. CDR1 and CDR2 from the germline V gene are SGHRS and YFSETQ. V dropped 1 base and J dropped 8; count of bases not matched to a gene: 10. CDR3 nucleotide sequence: TGCGCCAGCAGCTTGCAGCCTACAGGGGGCGGCGATGAGCAGTTCTTC. It specifies CASSLQPTGGGDEQFF.

This clone was observed once. The sample holds other DNA sequences that translate to the same CDR3. This chain links TRBV28 with TRBJ1-5; D not resolved. The germline V gene encodes CDR1 MDHEN and CDR2 SYDVKM. This CDR3 is built from 14 residues. V lost 3 bases to trimming and J lost 3 bases, with 9 bases between them. The CDR3 protein is CASSFSGNNQPQHF. The CDR3 DNA follows: TGTGCCAGCAGTTTTTCCGGAAACAATCAGCCCCAGCATTTT.

V gene TRBV7-9 combines with J gene TRBJ1-1; D remains ambiguous. V was cut by 2 bases and J by 1 base, with 8 bases left in between. This CDR3 has 14 residues. CDR1 SEHNR and CDR2 FQNEAQ come from the germline V gene (reference sequence). The chain's CDR3 is CASSLPYKNTEAFF. The CDR3 DNA is TGTGCCAGCAGCTTACCGTACAAGAACACTGAAGCTTTCTTT.

This rearrangement joins TRBV6-5 to TRBJ2-7; the D gene is possibly TRBD1 (6 bases). CDR3 length: 15 residues. From germline, CDR1 is MNHEY and CDR2 SVGAGI. V lost 5 bases and J lost 2, with 16 bases in between. CDR3 DNA sequence: TGTGCCAGCAGTAAACAACAGGGATCCCCCTACGAGCAGTACTTC. Protein product: CASSKQQGSPYEQYF.

The chain has TRBV7-9 and TRBJ2-5, with D possibly being TRBD1 (6 bases). Trimming stripped 2 bases from V and 2 bases from J, with 12 bases between. CDR1 is SEHNR, CDR2 FQNEAQ, per germline (reference sequence). The CDR3 totals 15 residues. The CDR3 sequence is CASSLIYRVQETQYF. CDR3 sequence (DNA): TGTGCCAGCAGCTTAATCTACAGGGTACAAGAGACCCAGTACTTC.

As for this clone: Within the sample, other DNA sequences also encode this same CDR3. CDR3 sequence reads: CASSLNTGELFF. The DNA for the CDR3 is TGTGCCAGCAGCCTTAACACCGGGGAGCTGTTTTTT. The chain combines TRBV11-3 with TRBJ2-2; D uncertain. With 5 bases removed from V and 2 bases from J, the gap between germline ends came to 3 bases. Germline V CDR1 and CDR2: SGHNT, YENEEA. The CDR3 totals 12 residues.

This rearrangement joins TRBV11-3 to TRBJ2-5, with D unresolved. Germline V lookup: CDR1 SGHNT, CDR2 YENEEA. Trimming took 0 bases from V and 5 from J, leaving 4 bases between them. The CDR3 consists of 12 residues. The CDR3 spells CASSLDLETQYF. The CDR3 nucleotides read TGTGCCAGCAGCTTAGATCTGGAGACCCAGTACTTC.